The source of this TCR beta chain is a study of T cell clonotyping in hematopoietic cell transplantation. Study-wide background: Cytoreduction preceded collection of pretransplant recipient samples. Overall study results and limits: Pathologically expanded recipient clonotypes increased progressively from day 30 to day 180 as diversity fell. Few recipient clonotypes overlapped donors; over 95% were de novo at given depth.

Germline CDR1 reads LNHDA; CDR2 reads SQIVND (reference sequence). The CDR3 consists of 14 residues. Trimming pared 5 bases from V and 8 bases from J, leaving 18 bases between. Time point described: recipient sample about 28 days before transplant, after cytoreduction. Some clones are missing from TCRdb's copy, which holds only in-frame ones; the method was immunoSEQ multiplex PCR. The table includes about 41,000 clones, about 85% detected once. The table lists this clone with a few counts. Its antigen is unknown. The material was peripheral blood mononuclear cells, obtained before stem cell transplant. This rearrangement joins TRBV19 to TRBJ1-2; D possibly corresponds to TRBD1 (6 bases). The sequence was obtained from a man aged 55 to 70 with acute myeloid leukemia. Some clones in this sample may be carry-over from other donors' samples. The CDR3 DNA reads as TGTGCCAGTAGTTTCCCCGCGGGGGCGGGGGGCTACACCTTC. Its protein product is CASSFPAGAGGYTF.